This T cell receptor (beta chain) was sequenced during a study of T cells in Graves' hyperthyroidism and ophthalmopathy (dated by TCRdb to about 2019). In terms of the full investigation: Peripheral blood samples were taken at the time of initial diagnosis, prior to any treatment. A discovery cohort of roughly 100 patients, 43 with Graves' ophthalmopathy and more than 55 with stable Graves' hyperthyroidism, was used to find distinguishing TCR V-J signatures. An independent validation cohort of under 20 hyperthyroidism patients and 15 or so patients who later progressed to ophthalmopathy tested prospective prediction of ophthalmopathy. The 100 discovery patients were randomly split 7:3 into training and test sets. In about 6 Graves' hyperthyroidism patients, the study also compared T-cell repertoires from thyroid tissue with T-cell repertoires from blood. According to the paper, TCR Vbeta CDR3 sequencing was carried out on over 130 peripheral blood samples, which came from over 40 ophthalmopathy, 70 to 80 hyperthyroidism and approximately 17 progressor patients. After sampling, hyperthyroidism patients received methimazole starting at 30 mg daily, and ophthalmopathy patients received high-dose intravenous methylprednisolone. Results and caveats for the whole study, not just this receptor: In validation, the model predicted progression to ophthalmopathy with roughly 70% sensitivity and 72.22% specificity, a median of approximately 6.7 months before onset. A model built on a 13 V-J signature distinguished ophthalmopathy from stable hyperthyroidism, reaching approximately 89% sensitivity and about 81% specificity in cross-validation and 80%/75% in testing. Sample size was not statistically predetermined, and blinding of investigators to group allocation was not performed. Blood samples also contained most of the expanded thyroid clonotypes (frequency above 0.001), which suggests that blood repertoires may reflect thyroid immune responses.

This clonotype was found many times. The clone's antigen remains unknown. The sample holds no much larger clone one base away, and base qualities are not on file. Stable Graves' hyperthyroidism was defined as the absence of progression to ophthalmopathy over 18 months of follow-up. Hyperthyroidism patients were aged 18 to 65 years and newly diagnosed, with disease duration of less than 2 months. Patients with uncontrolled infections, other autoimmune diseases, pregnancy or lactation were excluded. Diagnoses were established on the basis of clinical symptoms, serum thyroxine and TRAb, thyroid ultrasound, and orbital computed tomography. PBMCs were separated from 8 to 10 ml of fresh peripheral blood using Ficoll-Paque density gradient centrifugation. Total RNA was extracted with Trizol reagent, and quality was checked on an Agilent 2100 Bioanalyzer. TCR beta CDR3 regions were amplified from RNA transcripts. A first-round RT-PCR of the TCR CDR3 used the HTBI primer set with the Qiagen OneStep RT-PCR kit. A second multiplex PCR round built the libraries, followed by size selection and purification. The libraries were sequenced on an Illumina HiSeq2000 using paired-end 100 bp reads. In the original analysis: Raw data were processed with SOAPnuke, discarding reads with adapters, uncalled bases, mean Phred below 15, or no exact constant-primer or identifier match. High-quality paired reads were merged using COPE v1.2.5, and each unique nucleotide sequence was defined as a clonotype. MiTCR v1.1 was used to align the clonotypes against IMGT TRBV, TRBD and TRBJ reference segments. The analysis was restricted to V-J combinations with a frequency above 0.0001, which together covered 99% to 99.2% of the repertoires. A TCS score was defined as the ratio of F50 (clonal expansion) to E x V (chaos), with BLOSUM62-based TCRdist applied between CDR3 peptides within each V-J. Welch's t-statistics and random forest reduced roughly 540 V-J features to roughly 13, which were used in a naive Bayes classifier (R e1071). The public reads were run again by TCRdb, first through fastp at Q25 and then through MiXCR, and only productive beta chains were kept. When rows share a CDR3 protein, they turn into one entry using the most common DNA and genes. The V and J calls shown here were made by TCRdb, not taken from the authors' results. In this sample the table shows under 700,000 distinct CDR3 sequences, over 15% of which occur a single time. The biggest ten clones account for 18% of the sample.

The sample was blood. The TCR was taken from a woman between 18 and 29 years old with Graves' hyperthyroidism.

CDR3 region: CASSYAGGYNEQFF. The nucleotide sequence is TGTGCCAGCAGTTACGCGGGAGGGTACAATGAGCAGTTCTTC. The chain employs TRBV6-1 and TRBJ2-1; the junction holds 9 bases that match TRBD2. Trimming accounts for 5 bases at V and 4 bases at J, while the number of junction bases matched to no gene is 3. The CDR3 has 14 amino acids, counting the end cysteine and phenylalanine. The entry retains the CDR3 DNA only, 42 bases that are in frame from base 1. CDR1 MNHNS and CDR2 SASEGT were looked up in the germline V gene.